The T cell receptor (beta chain) described here comes from a study of Graves' ophthalmopathy and Graves' hyperthyroidism. For repertoire sequencing, the TCR beta CDR3 regions were amplified from RNA transcripts. A first-round RT-PCR used HTBI primers, followed by a second-round multiplex PCR. From the multiplex PCR reads, TCRdb called clonotypes with MiXCR, one entry per CDR3 protein. The sample shows hundreds of thousands of distinct CDR3 sequences, about 41% of them seen only once. Per germline, CDR1 MNHEY and CDR2 SMNVEV (reference sequence). CDR3 length: 15 amino acids. V was clipped by 2 bases and J by 2 bases, with 13 bases between them.

Material for sequencing was peripheral blood. This chain uses TRBV27 with TRBJ2-7; a weak D match, TRBD2 (5 bases). This receptor was taken from an adult man with Graves' ophthalmopathy. In DNA, the CDR3 is TGTGCCAGCAGTTTAGGGCACGGGGTAGCCTACGAGCAGTACTTC. Its translation is CASSLGHGVAYEQYF.